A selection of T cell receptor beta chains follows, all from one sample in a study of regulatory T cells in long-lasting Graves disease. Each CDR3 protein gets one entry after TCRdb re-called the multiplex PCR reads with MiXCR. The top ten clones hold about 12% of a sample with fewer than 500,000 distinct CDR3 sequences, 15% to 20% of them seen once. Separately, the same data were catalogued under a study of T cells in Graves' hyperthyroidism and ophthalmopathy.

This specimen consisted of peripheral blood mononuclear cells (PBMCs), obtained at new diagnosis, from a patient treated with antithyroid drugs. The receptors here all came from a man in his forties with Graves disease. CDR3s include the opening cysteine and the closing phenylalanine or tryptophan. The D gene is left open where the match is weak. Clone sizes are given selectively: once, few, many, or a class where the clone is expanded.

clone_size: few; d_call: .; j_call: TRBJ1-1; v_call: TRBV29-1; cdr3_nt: TGCAGCGTTGAAGATCTTCGGGTAGCTTTCTTT; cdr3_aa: CSVEDLRVAFF
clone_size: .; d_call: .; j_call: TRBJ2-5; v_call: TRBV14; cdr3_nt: TGTGCCAGCAGCCAAGATCAAGACAGGAAAGAGACCCAGTACTTC; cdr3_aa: CASSQDQDRKETQYF
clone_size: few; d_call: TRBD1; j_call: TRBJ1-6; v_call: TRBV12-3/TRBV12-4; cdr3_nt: TGTGCCAGCAGCCTCGGGACAGGGGTTTTTTCACCCCTCCACTTT; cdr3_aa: CASSLGTGVFSPLHF
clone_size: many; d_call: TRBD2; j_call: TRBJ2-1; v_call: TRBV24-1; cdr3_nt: TGTGCCACCAGCCGACTAGCGGGAGTGATGGTGGTAGGATCCTACAATGAGCAGTTCTTC; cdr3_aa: CATSRLAGVMVVGSYNEQFF
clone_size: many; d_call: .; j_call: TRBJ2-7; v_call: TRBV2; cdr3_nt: TGTGCCAGCAGTGTGGTGCCCATGCCCTACGAGCAGTACTTC; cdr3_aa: CASSVVPMPYEQYF
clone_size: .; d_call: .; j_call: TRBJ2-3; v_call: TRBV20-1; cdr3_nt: TGCAGTGCTAAGGGGAACACAGATACGCAGTATTTT; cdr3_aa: CSAKGNTDTQYF
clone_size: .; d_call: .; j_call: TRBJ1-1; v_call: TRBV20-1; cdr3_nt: TGCAGCGTTATTGGCAGCATGAACACTGAAGCTTTCTTT; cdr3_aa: CSVIGSMNTEAFF
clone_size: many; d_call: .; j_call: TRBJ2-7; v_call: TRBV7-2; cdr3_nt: TGTGCCAGCAGCTTAGCCCAGGGCGCCCTATACGAGCAGTACTTC; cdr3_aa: CASSLAQGALYEQYF
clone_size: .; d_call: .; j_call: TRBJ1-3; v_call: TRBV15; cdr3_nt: TGTGCCACCAGCAGAGATTGGGGGATTGACACCATATATTTT; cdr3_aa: CATSRDWGIDTIYF
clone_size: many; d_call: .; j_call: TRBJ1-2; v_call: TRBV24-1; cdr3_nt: TGTGCCACCAGTGATCCGCCGAGGACGCGGGGCTACACCTTC; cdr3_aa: CATSDPPRTRGYTF
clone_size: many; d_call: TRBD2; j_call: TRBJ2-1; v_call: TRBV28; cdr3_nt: TGTGCCAGCAGTCCAATAGCGGGCTTTCATGAGCAGTTCTTC; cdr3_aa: CASSPIAGFHEQFF
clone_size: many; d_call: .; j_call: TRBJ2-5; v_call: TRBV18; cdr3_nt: TGTGCCAGCTCACCCGACTTGGAAGAGACCCAGTACTTC; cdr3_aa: CASSPDLEETQYF
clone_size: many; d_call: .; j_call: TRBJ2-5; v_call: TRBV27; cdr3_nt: TGTGCCAGCAGTTTATCGTCAGGATCTCAAGGGACCCAGTACTTC; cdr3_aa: CASSLSSGSQGTQYF
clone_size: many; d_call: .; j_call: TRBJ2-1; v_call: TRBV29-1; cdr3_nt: TGCAGCGTTGACAGGAGCAATGAGCAGTTCTTC; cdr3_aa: CSVDRSNEQFF
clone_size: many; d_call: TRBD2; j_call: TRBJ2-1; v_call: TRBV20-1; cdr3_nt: TGCAGTGCTAGTTCACTAGCGAGAGGATACAATGAGCAGTTCTTC; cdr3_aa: CSASSLARGYNEQFF
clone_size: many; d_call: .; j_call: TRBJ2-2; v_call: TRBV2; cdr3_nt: TGTGCCAGCAGTGAGTTACCCCTGAACACCGGGGAGCTGTTTTTT; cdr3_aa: CASSELPLNTGELFF
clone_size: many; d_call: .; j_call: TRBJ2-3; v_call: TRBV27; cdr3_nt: TGTGCCAGCAGTTTCGAAAGGATCAGCCCGCAGTATTTT; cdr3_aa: CASSFERISPQYF
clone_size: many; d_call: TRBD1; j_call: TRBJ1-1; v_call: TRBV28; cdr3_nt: TGTGCCAGCGCAGGGGGGATGAACACTGAAGCTTTCTTT; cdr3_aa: CASAGGMNTEAFF
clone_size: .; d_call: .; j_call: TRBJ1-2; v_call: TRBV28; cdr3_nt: TGTGCCAGCAGCCGTGCCGTCCCAGGGGCAGAGGGCTACACCTTC; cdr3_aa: CASSRAVPGAEGYTF
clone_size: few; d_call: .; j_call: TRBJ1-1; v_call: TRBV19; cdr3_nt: TGTGCCAGTAAATCCGCGGCTGAAGCTTTCTTT; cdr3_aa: CASKSAAEAFF
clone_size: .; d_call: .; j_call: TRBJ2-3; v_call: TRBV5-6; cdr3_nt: TGTGCCAGCAGAGTAGCGGATTCTAGCACAGATACGCAGTATTTT; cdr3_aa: CASRVADSSTDTQYF
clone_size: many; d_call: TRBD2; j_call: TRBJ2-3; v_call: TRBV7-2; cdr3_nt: TGTGCCAGCAGCACCCGACTAGCTGGTACGCAGTATTTT; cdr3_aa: CASSTRLAGTQYF
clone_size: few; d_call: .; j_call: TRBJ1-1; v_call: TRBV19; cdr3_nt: TGTGCCAGTACCCAAGACAGGAACACTGAAGCTTTCTTT; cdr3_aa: CASTQDRNTEAFF
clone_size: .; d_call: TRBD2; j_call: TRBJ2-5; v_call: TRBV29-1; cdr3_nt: TGCAGCGTTCCCCTAGCGGGAGGTCGAGAGACCCAGTACTTC; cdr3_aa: CSVPLAGGRETQYF
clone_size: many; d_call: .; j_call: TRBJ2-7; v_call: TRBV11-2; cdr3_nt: TGTGCCAGCACCCTACAGGGCGAGCAGTACTTC; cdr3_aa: CASTLQGEQYF
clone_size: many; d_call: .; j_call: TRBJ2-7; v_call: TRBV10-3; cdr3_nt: TGTGCCATCCGGGACCGATACGAGCAGTACTTC; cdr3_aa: CAIRDRYEQYF
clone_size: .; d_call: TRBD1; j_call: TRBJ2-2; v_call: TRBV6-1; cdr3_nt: TGTGCCAGCAGTAGCTACAGGGGGCTTTACACCGGGGAGCTGTTTTTT; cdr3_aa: CASSSYRGLYTGELFF
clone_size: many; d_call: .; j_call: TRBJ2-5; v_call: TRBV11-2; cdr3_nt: TGTGCCAGCAGCTTAGGACCGGGACCAATTCAAGAGACCCAGTACTTC; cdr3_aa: CASSLGPGPIQETQYF
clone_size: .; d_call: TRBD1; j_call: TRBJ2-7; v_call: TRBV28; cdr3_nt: TGTGCCAGCACCCCAGCAGGGACAGGGGCCATGTACGAGCAGTACTTC; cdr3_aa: CASTPAGTGAMYEQYF
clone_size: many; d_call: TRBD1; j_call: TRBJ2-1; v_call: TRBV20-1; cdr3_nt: TGCAGTGCTAGCGAGGGGGCGCGTTACAATGAGCAGTTCTTC; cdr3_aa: CSASEGARYNEQFF
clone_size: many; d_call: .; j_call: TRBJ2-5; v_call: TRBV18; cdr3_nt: TGTGCCAGCTCACCACCGGCAACTCAAGAGACCCAGTACTTC; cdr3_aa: CASSPPATQETQYF
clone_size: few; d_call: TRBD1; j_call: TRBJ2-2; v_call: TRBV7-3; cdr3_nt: TGTGCCAGCAGCCCCGCCGGGACAGGGGGCACCGGGGAGCTGTTTTTT; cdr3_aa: CASSPAGTGGTGELFF
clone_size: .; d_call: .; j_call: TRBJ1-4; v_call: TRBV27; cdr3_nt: TGTGCCAGCAGTGAAACGCCAGAGGAAAAACTGTTTTTT; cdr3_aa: CASSETPEEKLFF
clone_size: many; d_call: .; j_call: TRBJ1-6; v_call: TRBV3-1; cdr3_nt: TGTGCCAGCTTAAGACCCGGGTTCCACAACGACTCCTATAATTCACCCCTCCACTTT; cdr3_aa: CASLRPGFHNDSYNSPLHF
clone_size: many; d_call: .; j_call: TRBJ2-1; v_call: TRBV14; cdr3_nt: TGTGCCAGCAGCCAAGGGGGGTTCAACAATGAGCAGTTCTTC; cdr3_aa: CASSQGGFNNEQFF
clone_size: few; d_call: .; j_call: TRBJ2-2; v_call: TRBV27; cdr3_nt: TGTGCCAGCAGTCACGCCTTTAACACCGGGGAGCTGTTTTTT; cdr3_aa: CASSHAFNTGELFF
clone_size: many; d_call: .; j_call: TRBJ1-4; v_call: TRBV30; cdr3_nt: TGTGCCTGGAGTGTTGGGGCAACTAATGAAAAACTGTTTTTT; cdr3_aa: CAWSVGATNEKLFF
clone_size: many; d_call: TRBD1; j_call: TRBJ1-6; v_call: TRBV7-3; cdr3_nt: TGTGCCAGCAGCTTAGGGGTTGGGACAGGGAGCTCACCCCTCCACTTT; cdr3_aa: CASSLGVGTGSSPLHF
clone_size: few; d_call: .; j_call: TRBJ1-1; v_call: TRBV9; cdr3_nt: TGTGCCAGCAGCGTAGAAACGGTGAACACTGAAGCTTTCTTT; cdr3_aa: CASSVETVNTEAFF
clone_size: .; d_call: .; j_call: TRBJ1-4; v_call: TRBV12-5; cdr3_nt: TGTGCTAGTGCGGCCGCAACTAATGAAAAACTGTTTTTT; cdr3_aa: CASAAATNEKLFF
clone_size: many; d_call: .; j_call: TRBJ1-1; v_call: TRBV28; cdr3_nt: TGTGCCAGCAGTTTATTACCTTACAACACTGAAGCTTTCTTT; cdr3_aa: CASSLLPYNTEAFF
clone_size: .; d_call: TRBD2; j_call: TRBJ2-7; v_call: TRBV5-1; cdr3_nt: TGCGCCAGCAGCCAGGCGGGAGGGTCCTACGAGCAGTACTTC; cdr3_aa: CASSQAGGSYEQYF
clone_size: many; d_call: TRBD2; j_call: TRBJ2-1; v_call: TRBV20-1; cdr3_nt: TGCAGTGCTACGGGGACTAGCGGGAGGCTCTACAATGAGCAGTTCTTC; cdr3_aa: CSATGTSGRLYNEQFF
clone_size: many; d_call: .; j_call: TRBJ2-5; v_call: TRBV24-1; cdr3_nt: TGTGCCACCAGTGTCCCCCGGGCAGGGCGGGAGACCCAGTACTTC; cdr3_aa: CATSVPRAGRETQYF
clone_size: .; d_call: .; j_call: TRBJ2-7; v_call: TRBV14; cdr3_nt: TGTGCCAGCAGCCAAGTCGGTCGCTCCTACGAGCAGTACTTC; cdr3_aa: CASSQVGRSYEQYF
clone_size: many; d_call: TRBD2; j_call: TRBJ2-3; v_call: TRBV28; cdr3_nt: TGTGCCAGCAGTCAAATAGCGGGGACGGCGGATACGCAGTATTTT; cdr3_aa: CASSQIAGTADTQYF
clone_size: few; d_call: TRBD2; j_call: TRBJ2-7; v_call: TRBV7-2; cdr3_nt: TGTGCCAGCAGCCTGTGGCGACTAGCGACCACCTACGAGCAGTACTTC; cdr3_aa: CASSLWRLATTYEQYF
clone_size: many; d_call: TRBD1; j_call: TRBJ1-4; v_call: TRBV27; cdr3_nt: TGTGCCAGCAGTCGAGGACAGGGGAAGGAAAAACTGTTTTTT; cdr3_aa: CASSRGQGKEKLFF
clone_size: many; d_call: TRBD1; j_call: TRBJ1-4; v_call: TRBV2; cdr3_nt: TGTGCCAGCAGTAGACAGGGAACAACTAATGAAAAACTGTTTTTT; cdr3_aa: CASSRQGTTNEKLFF
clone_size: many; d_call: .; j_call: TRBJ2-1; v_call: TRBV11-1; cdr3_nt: TGTGCCAGCAGCATCGGGCCTCGGGATGAGCAGTTCTTC; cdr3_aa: CASSIGPRDEQFF
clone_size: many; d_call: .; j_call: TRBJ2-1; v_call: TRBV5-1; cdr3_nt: TGCGCCAGCCAAAGCTCCTACAATGAGCAGTTCTTC; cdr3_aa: CASQSSYNEQFF
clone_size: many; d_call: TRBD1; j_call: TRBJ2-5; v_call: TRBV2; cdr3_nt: TGTGCCAGCAGTAAACTCACAGGGGACGGAGAGACCCAGTACTTC; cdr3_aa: CASSKLTGDGETQYF
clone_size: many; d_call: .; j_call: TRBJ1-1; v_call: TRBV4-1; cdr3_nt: TGCGCCAGCAGCCAAGCGGACAGACCAAACACTGAAGCTTTCTTT; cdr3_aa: CASSQADRPNTEAFF
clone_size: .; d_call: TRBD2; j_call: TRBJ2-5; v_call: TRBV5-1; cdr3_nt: TGCGCCAGCAGCTTGGATCCTAGCGGGAGGGGAGAGACCCAGTACTTC; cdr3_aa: CASSLDPSGRGETQYF